The T cell receptor beta chain under discussion was sequenced for a study of blood T cell repertoires in COVID-19. The CDR3 has 12 amino acids. The V end lost 0 bases, the J end lost 6 bases, and 7 bases lay between the germline ends. Germline CDR1 and CDR2: SGDLS and YYNGEE. Here immunoSEQ multiplex PCR was the method, and the copy in TCRdb shows in-frame clones only, minus some. The table shows 300,000 to 450,000 clones, with roughly 86% occurring only once. This clone was detected only once. Distinct nucleotide sequences in the sample also encode this CDR3. The specimen was peripheral blood. The rearrangement joins TRBV9 to TRBJ2-7, with a possible D match to TRBD2 (6 bases). The sequence derives from a woman aged 30 to 39 with COVID-19, enrolled during active disease. CDR3 residues: CASSVVGGEQYF. In nucleotides, the CDR3 is TGTGCCAGCAGCGTAGTGGGGGGCGAGCAGTACTTC.